The 14 T cell receptor beta chains presented below share a single source sample, sequenced in a study of cytomegalovirus exposure and HLA in healthy donors. Both 60 Vbeta primers and 13 Jbeta primers went into the PCR. Profiled with immunoSEQ multiplex PCR; TCRdb holds only in-frame clones, not every one. The sample lists under 200,000 clones, roughly 82% occurring once. What was sequenced was PBMCs. The receptors come from a girl under 18 in good health and CMV-seropositive.

This clone was seen a single time. The gene calls are TRBV11-2 and TRBJ2-5, with a tentative D call TRBD2 (5 bases). This CDR3 has 13 residues. V was clipped by 1 base and J by 2 bases, with 5 bases between them. Looked up from germline, CDR1 is SGHAT and CDR2 is FQNNGV. CDR3 sequence reads: CASSLGTQETQYF. CDR3 bases: TGTGCCAGCAGCTTAGGGACTCAAGAGACCCAGTACTTC.

The chain combines TRBV9 with TRBJ1-2, with 7 nucleotides matching TRBD1. Per the germline V gene, CDR1 is SGDLS and CDR2 is YYNGEE. The CDR3 extends over 15 amino acids. After removal of 3 bases from V and 1 base from J, the junction contained 6 bases not matched to a gene. Written as DNA, the CDR3 is TGTGCCAGCAGCGCACAGGGGCTGGGTAACTATGGCTACACCTTC. Protein product: CASSAQGLGNYGYTF.

This sequence joins TRBV28 and TRBJ2-7; 9 nucleotides line up with TRBD2. CDR3 length equals 16 residues. Per the germline V gene, CDR1 is MDHEN and CDR2 is SYDVKM. J was trimmed by 2 bases and V by 5 bases; bases with no gene match: 10. The CDR3 bases are TGTGCCAGCAGTCCCTTGGGTAGCGGGAGCACCTACGAGCAGTACTTC. The encoded protein is CASSPLGSGSTYEQYF.

The J gene is TRBJ2-1, the V gene TRBV27; tentative D call: TRBD2 (5 bases). The germline V gene encodes CDR1 MNHEY and CDR2 SMNVEV (reference sequence). This CDR3 comprises 16 residues. V shed 4 bases and J shed 4 bases, with 17 bases lying between them. This CDR3 reads CASSWIPSGGYNEQFF. The CDR3 nucleotides are TGTGCCAGCAGTTGGATCCCGAGTGGAGGTTACAATGAGCAGTTCTTC.

The V gene is TRBV7-8, the J gene TRBJ2-1; 9 positions agree with TRBD2. J lost 4 bases, V lost 2 bases, and 9 bases had no gene match. The CDR3 is made up of 17 amino acids. Germline CDR1 SGHVS, CDR2 FQNEAQ. This CDR3 reads CASSLIATSGSYNEQFF. The CDR3 coding sequence is TGTGCCAGCAGCTTAATAGCCACTAGCGGGTCGTACAATGAGCAGTTCTTC.

This chain connects TRBV29-1 to TRBJ1-2, with 8 bases lining up with TRBD1. This CDR3 has 14 amino acids. The J segment lost 0 bases and the V segment lost 3 bases, leaving 3 bases of the junction unmatched. Per germline, CDR1 SQVTM and CDR2 ANQGSEA. The CDR3: CSVEGQATNYGYTF. CDR3 nucleotide sequence: TGCAGCGTTGAGGGACAGGCAACTAACTATGGCTACACCTTC.

The V and J genes are TRBV19 and TRBJ2-7; weak D call: TRBD2 (6 bases). V was cut by 3 bases and J by 7 bases, with 19 bases left in between. Germline CDR1 is LNHDA and CDR2 is SQIVND (reference sequence). The CDR3 covers 15 residues. Written as DNA, the CDR3 is TGTGCCAGTAGTATTGGGACTCGGAACCCTGGGGAGCAGTACTTC. It translates to CASSIGTRNPGEQYF. Full variable domain (rest looked up from reference TRBV19 and TRBJ2-7): DGGITQSPKYLFRKEGQNVTLSCEQNLNHDAMYWYRQDPGQGLRLIYYSQIVNDFQKGDIAEGYSVSREKKESFPLTVTSAQKNPTAFYLCASSIGTRNPGEQYFGPGTRLTVT.

This chain connects TRBV2 to TRBJ2-4, with D possibly matching TRBD1 (5 bases). The V gene's germline CDR1 is SNHLY and CDR2 FYNNEI. The CDR3 spans 16 residues. The ends were cut back, 1 base at V and 0 bases at J, with 10 bases in the middle. CDR3 in DNA: TGTGCCAGCAGTGAAGACAGACAGCTAGCCAAAAACATTCAGTACTTC. It yields the protein CASSEDRQLAKNIQYF.

The gene calls are TRBV28 and TRBJ2-7; tentatively, D is TRBD1 (6 bases). Germline lookup yields CDR1 MDHEN and CDR2 SYDVKM. V was cut by 4 bases and J by 3 bases, with 10 bases left in between. This CDR3 contains 13 residues. The CDR3 loop is CASSSVQGYEQYF. The CDR3 coding sequence is TGTGCCAGCAGTTCCGTACAGGGCTACGAGCAGTACTTC.

This chain uses TRBV9 with TRBJ1-1, with TRBD1 as a possible D gene (6 bases). V lost 4 bases and J 4 bases, leaving 14 bases between the germline ends. Germline V gene sequence: CDR1 SGDLS, CDR2 YYNGEE. The CDR3 runs 14 residues. CDR3 in amino acids: CASSRNREGTEAFF. For the CDR3, the DNA is TGTGCCAGCAGCAGAAACAGGGAGGGCACTGAAGCTTTCTTT.

This sequence joins TRBV11-3 and TRBJ1-1; D call uncertain. CDR1 SGHNT and CDR2 YENEEA come from the germline V gene. V was cut by 1 base and J by 5 bases, with 8 bases left in between. The CDR3 covers 13 residues. CDR3 in DNA: TGTGCCAGCAGCTTAGTCGGGGAAACTGAAGCTTTCTTT. This translates into CASSLVGETEAFF.

The CDR3: CASSLAGGYEQYF. The CDR3 nucleotides read TGCGCCAGCAGCCTAGCGGGGGGTTACGAGCAGTACTTC. The rearrangement uses TRBV4-3 and TRBJ2-5, with 10 bases that match TRBD2. The DNA end lines up better with TRBJ2-7; the J call may be wrong. This CDR3 is built from 13 residues. CDR1 and CDR2 (germline): LGHNA, YSLEER.

The chain uses TRBV5-1 and TRBJ2-7; maybe TRBD1 (5 bases). Germline V CDR1 and CDR2: SGHRS, YFSETQ. This CDR3 is built from 17 residues. Deletions cut 0 bases from V and 6 bases from J, with 22 bases between. CDR3: CASSLAGMGPVLGEQYF. CDR3 coding DNA: TGCGCCAGCAGCTTGGCTGGTATGGGGCCGGTGCTCGGCGAGCAGTACTTC.

This clone was seen a few times. The V and J genes are TRBV9 and TRBJ2-7; TRBD2 aligns across 11 bases. The junction had 15 bases not matched to a gene; V was cut back by 4 bases and J by 3 bases. Germline-derived CDR1 and CDR2 are SGDLS and YYNGEE. The CDR3 runs to 18 residues. This CDR3 is CASSRRGLAGGTLYEQYF. The CDR3 DNA reads as TGTGCCAGCAGCCGGAGAGGTCTAGCGGGAGGAACCCTCTACGAGCAGTACTTC.